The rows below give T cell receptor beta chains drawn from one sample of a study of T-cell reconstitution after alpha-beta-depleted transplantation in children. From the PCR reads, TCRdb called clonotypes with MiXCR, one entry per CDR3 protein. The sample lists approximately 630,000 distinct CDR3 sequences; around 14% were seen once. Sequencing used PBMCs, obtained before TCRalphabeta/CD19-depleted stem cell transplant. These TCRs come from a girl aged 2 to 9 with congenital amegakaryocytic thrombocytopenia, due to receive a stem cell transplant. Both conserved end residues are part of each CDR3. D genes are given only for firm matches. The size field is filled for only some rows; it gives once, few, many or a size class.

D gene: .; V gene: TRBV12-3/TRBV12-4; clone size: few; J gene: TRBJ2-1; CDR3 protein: CASSPDPPLATGVNEQFF; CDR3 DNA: TGTGCCAGCAGTCCAGACCCCCCACTAGCAACGGGCGTCAATGAGCAGTTCTTC
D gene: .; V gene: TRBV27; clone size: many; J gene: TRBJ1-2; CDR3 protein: CASQTPLERENGYTF; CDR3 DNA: TGTGCCAGCCAAACCCCACTCGAAAGGGAAAATGGCTACACCTTC
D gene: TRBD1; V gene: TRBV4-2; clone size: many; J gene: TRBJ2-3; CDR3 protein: CASSQLKMTGRTDTQYF; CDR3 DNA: TGTGCCAGCAGCCAACTTAAAATGACAGGGCGCACAGATACGCAGTATTTT
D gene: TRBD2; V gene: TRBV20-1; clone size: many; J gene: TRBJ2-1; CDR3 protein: CSASFPAGGPGSYNEQFF; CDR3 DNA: TGCAGTGCTAGTTTTCCGGCGGGAGGACCGGGCTCCTACAATGAGCAGTTCTTC
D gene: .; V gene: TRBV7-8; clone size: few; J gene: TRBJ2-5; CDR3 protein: CASTFDGVPPIVETQYF; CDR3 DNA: TGTGCCAGCACCTTTGACGGGGTGCCTCCAATTGTTGAGACCCAGTACTTC
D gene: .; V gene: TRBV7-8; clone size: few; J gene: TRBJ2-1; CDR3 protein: CASSLWTGEGNEQFF; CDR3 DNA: TGTGCCAGCAGCTTATGGACGGGAGAGGGGAATGAGCAGTTCTTC
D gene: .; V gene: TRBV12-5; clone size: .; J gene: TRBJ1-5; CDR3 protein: CASAKPQGGQPQHF; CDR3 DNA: TGTGCTAGTGCCAAACCACAGGGCGGACAGCCCCAGCATTTT
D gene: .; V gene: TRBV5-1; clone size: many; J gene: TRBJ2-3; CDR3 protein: CASSLAVGGDTQYF; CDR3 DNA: TGCGCCAGCAGCTTGGCCGTAGGAGGGGATACGCAGTATTTT
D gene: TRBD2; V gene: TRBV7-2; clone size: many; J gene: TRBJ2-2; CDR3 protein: CASSPRTSGTGELFF; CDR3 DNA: TGTGCCAGCAGCCCCCGTACTAGCGGGACCGGGGAGCTGTTTTTT
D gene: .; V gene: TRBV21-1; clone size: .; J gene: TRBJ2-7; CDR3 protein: CASSKLRAPYEQYF; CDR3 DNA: TGTGCCAGCAGCAAACTCCGGGCCCCCTACGAGCAGTACTTC
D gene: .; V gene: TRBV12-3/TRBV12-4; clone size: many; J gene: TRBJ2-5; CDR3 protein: CASSLVGRGETQYF; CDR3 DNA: TGTGCCAGCAGTTTAGTGGGTAGAGGAGAGACCCAGTACTTC
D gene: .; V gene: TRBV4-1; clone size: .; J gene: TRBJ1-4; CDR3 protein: CASSLYGDGFKEKLFF; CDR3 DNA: TGCGCCAGCAGCCTCTATGGGGACGGGTTTAAAGAAAAACTTTTTTTT
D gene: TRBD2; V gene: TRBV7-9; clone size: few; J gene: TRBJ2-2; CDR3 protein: CASSSLAGGPAGELFF; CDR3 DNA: TGTGCCAGCAGCTCCTTAGCGGGAGGGCCCGCCGGGGAGCTGTTTTTT
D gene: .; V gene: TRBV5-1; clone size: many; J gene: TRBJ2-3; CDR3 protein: CASSLTDTQYF; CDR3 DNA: TGTGCCAGCAGTTTAACAGATACGCAGTATTTT
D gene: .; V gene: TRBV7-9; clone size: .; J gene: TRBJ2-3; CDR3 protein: CASSRGAPDTQYF; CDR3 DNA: TGTGCCAGCAGCCGGGGGGCACCAGATACGCAGTATTTT
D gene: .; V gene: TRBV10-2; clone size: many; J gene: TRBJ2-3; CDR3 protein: CASSDAGGGGDTQYF; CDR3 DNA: TGCGCCAGCAGTGATGCAGGGGGGGGTGGAGATACGCAGTATTTT
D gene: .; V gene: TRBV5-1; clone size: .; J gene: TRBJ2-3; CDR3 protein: CASNLLGDTSTDTQYF; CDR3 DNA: TGCGCCAGCAACCTCTTGGGGGATACTAGCACAGATACGCAGTATTTT
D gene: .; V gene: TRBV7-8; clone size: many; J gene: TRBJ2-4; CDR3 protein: CASSLYWSRPEKNIQYF; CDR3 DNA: TGTGCCAGCAGCTTATATTGGTCTCGTCCCGAGAAAAACATTCAGTACTTC
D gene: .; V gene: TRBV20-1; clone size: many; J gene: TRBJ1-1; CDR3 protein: CSASKSTSGRINTEAFF; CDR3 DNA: TGCAGTGCCTCGAAAAGTACTAGCGGGAGAATCAACACTGAAGCTTTCTTT
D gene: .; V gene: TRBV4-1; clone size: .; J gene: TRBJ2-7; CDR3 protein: CASSQIPTGTGLYEQYF; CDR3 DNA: TGCGCCAGCAGCCAAATACCCACCGGGACGGGACTCTACGAGCAGTACTTC
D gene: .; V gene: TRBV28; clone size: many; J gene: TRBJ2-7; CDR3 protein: CASSSTGNHYEQYF; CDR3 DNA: TGTGCCAGCAGTTCGACCGGGAACCACTACGAGCAGTACTTC
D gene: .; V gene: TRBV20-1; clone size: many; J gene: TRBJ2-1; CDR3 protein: CSARAGRSSYNEQFF; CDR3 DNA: TGCAGTGCTAGAGCGGGAAGGAGCTCCTACAATGAGCAGTTCTTC
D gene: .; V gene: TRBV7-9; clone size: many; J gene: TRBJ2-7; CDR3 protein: CASSSRDTEYEQYF; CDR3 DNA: TGTGCCAGCAGCTCGAGGGACACGGAATACGAGCAGTACTTC
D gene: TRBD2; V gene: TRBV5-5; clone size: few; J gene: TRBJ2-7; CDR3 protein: CASALAGGPSYEQYF; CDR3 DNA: TGTGCCAGCGCGTTAGCGGGAGGGCCCTCCTACGAGCAGTACTTC
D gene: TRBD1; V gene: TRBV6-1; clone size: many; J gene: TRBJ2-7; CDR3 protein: CASHGDEPGQGTYEQYF; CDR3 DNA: TGTGCCAGCCATGGGGACGAACCGGGACAGGGAACCTACGAGCAGTACTTC
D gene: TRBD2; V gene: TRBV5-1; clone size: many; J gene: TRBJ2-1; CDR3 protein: CASSLVGSGSPSPNYNEQFF; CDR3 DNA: TGCGCCAGCAGCTTGGTGGGGAGCGGGAGTCCTTCCCCAAATTACAATGAGCAGTTCTTC
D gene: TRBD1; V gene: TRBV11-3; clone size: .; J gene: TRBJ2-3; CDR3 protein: CASSLVRDRALDTQYF; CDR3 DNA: TGTGCCAGCAGCTTAGTCCGGGACAGGGCCTTGGATACGCAGTATTTT
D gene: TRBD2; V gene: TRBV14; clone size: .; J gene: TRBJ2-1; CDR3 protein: CASSQDPGLAFNEQFF; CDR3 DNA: TGTGCCAGCAGCCAAGACCCGGGACTAGCTTTCAATGAGCAGTTCTTC
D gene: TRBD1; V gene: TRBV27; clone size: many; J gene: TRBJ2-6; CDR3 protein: CARGQTPISGANVLTF; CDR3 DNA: TGTGCCAGGGGACAGACCCCCATCTCTGGGGCCAACGTCCTGACTTTC
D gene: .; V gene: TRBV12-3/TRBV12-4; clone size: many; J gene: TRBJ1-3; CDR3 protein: CASARGGNTIYF; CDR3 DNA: TGTGCCAGCGCAAGGGGTGGAAACACCATATATTTT
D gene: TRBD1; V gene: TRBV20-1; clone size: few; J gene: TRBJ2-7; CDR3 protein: CSATRTGTGGGEQYF; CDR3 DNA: TGCAGTGCTACCAGAACCGGTACAGGGGGAGGCGAGCAGTACTTC
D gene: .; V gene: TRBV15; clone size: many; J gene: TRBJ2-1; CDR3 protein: CATSNAGEQFF; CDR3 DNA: TGTGCCACCAGCAATGCCGGTGAGCAGTTCTTC
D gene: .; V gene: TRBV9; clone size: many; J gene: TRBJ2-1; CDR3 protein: CASRAPTSNEQFF; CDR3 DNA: TGTGCCAGCAGAGCCCCGACTAGTAATGAGCAGTTCTTC
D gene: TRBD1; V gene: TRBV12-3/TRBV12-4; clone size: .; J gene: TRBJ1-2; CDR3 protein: CASSWTGNGYTF; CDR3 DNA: TGTGCCAGCAGTTGGACAGGGAATGGCTACACCTTC
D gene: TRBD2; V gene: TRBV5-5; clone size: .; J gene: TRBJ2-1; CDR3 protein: CASRLPSGRADPYNEQFF; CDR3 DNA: TGTGCCAGCAGACTCCCTAGCGGGAGGGCCGACCCCTACAATGAGCAGTTCTTC
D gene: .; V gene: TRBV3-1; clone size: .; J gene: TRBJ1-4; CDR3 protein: CASSQPGHTNEKLFF; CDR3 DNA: TGTGCCAGCAGCCAACCGGGACATACTAATGAAAAACTGTTTTTT
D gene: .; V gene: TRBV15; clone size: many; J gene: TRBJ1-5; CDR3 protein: CATSREENQPQHF; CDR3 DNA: TGTGCCACCAGCAGGGAGGAAAATCAGCCCCAGCATTTT
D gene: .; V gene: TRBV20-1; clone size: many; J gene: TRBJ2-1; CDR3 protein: CSATGKNEQFF; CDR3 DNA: TGCAGTGCTACCGGGAAAAATGAGCAGTTCTTC
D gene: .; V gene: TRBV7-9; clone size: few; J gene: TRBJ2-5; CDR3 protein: CASSLTSFLETQYF; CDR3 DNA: TGTGCCAGCAGCCTAACTAGTTTTCTGGAGACCCAGTACTTC
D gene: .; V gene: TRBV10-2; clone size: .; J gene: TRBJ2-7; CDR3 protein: CATRGMAGVEGYEQYF; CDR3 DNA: TGCGCCACCAGGGGGATGGCGGGAGTGGAAGGTTACGAGCAGTACTTC
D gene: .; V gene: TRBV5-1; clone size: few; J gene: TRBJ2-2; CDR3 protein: CASSLVGSNTGELFF; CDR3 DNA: TGCGCCAGCAGCTTGGTAGGGTCGAACACCGGGGAGCTGTTTTTT
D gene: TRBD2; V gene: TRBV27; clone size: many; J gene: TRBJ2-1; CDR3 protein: CASHYLGLAGVHEQFF; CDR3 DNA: TGTGCCAGCCATTACCTCGGACTAGCGGGAGTCCATGAGCAGTTCTTC
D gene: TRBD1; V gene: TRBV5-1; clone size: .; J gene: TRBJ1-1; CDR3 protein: CASSYAGQGRAEAFF; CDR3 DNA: TGCGCCAGCAGCTACGCGGGACAGGGTAGGGCTGAAGCTTTCTTT
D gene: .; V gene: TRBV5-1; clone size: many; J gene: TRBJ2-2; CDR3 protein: CASSLRQRNTGELFF; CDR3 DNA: TGCGCCAGCAGCTTGCGGCAGCGGAACACCGGGGAGCTGTTTTTT
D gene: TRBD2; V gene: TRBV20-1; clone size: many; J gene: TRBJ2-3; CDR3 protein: CSAGTSGRAWADTQYF; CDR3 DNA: TGCAGTGCCGGGACTAGCGGGAGGGCCTGGGCAGATACGCAGTATTTT
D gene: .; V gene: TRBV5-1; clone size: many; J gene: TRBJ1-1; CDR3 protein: CASTINAGNTEAFF; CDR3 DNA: TGCGCCAGCACTATCAATGCAGGAAACACTGAAGCTTTCTTT
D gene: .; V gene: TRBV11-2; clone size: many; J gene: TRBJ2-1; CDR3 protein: CASSLELGNEQFF; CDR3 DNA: TGTGCCAGCAGCTTAGAATTGGGAAATGAGCAGTTCTTC
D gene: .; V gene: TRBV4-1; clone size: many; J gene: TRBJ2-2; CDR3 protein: CASSQDTGSNTGELFF; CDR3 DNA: TGCGCCAGCAGCCAAGATACAGGGTCGAACACCGGGGAGCTGTTTTTT
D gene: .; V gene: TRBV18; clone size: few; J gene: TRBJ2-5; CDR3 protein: CASLNETQYF; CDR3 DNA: TGTGCCAGCCTCAATGAGACCCAGTACTTC
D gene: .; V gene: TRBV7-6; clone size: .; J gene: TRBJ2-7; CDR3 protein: CASSSEDSYEQYF; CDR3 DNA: TGTGCCAGCAGCTCGGAGGACAGCTACGAGCAGTACTTC
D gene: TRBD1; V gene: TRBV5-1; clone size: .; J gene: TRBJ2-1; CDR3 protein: CASSLDRGLIDEQFF; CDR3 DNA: TGCGCCAGCAGCTTGGACAGGGGGCTAATCGATGAGCAGTTCTTC